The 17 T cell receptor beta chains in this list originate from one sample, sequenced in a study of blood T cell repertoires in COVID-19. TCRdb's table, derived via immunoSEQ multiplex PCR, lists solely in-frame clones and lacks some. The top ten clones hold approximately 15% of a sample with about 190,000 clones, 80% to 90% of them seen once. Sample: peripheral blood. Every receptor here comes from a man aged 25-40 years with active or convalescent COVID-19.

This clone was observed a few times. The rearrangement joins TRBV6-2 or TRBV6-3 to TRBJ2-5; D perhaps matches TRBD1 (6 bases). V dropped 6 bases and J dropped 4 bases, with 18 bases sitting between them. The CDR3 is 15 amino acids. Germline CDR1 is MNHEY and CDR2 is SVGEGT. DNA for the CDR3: TGTGCCAGCAGCCGCTTTGGGGGCGAGGGAGAGACCCAGTACTTC. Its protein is CASSRFGGEGETQYF.

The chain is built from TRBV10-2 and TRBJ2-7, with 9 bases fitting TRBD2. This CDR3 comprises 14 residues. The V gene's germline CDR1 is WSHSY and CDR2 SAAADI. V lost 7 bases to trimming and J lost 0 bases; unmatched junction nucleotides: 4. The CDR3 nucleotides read TGCGCCAGCATGGCTAGCGGGGTCTCCTACGAGCAGTACTTC. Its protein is CASMASGVSYEQYF.

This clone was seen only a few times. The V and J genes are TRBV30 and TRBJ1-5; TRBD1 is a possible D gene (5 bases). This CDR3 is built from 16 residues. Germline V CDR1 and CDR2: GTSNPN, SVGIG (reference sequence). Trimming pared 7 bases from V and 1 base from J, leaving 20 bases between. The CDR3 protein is CALAITQGISNQPQHF. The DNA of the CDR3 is TGTGCCTTGGCGATTACCCAGGGAATAAGCAATCAGCCCCAGCATTTT.

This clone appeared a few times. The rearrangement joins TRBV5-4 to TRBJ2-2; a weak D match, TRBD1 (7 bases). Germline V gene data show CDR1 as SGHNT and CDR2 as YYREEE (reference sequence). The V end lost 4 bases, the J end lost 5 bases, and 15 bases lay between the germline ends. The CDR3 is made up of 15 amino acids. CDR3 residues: CASSQPGGQTGELFF. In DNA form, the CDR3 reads TGTGCCAGCAGCCAGCCCGGGGGACAGACCGGGGAGCTGTTTTTT.

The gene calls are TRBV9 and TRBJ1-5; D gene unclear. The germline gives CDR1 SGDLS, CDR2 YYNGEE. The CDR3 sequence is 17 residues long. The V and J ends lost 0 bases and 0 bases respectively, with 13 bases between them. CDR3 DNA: TGTGCCAGCAGCGTAGGGACGGGAAAGGATAGCAATCAGCCCCAGCATTTT. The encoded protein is CASSVGTGKDSNQPQHF.

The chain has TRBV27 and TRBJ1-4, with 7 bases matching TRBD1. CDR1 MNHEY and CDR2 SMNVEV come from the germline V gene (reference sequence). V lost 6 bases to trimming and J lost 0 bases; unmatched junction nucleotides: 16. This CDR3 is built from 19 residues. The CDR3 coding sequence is TGTGCCAGCAGCCAGAAGCCCCCGGACAGGATTGCAACTAATGAAAAACTGTTTTTT. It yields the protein CASSQKPPDRIATNEKLFF.

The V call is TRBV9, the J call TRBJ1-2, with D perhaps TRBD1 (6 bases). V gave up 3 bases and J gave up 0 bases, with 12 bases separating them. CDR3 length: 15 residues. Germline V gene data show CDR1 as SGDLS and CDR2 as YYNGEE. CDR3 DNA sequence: TGTGCCAGCAGCGCGGACAGTCTCGCTAACTATGGCTACACCTTC. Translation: CASSADSLANYGYTF.

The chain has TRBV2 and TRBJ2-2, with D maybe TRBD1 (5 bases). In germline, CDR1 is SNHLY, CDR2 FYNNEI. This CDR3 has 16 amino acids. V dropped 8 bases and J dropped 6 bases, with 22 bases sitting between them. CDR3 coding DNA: TGTGCCAGCCTCCCCGGGCAGGCCAAGGGGTCCGGGGAGCTGTTTTTT. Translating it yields CASLPGQAKGSGELFF. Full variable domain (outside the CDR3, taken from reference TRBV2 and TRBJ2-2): EPEVTQTPSHQVTQMGQEVILRCVPISNHLYFYWYRQILGQKVEFLVSFYNNEISEKSEIFDDQFSVERPDGSNFTLKIRSTKLEDSAMYFCASLPGQAKGSGELFFGEGSRLTVL.

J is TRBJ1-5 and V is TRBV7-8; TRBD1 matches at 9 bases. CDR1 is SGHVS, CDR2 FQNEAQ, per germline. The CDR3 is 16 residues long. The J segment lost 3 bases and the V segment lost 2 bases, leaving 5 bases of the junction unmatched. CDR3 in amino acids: CASSLMTGGFNQPQHF. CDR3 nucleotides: TGTGCCAGCAGCTTAATGACAGGGGGATTCAATCAGCCCCAGCATTTT.

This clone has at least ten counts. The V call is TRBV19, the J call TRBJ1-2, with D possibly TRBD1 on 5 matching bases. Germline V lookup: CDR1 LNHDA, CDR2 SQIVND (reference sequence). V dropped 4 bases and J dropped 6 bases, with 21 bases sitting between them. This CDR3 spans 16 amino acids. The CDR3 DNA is TGTGCCAGTAGTAGAATCGGGCCTCAGGAAGGGGATGGCTACACCTTC. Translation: CASSRIGPQEGDGYTF.

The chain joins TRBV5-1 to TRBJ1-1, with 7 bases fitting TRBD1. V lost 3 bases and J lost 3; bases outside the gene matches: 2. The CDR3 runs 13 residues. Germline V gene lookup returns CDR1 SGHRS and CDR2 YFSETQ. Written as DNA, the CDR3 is TGCGCCAGCAGCTCCCAGGGGGACACTGAAGCTTTCTTT. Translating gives CASSSQGDTEAFF.

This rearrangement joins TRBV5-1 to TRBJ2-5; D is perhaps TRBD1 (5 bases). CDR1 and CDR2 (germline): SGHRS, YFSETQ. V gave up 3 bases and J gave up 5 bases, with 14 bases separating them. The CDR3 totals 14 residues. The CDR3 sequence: CASSYQGFGETQYF. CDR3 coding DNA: TGCGCCAGCAGCTACCAGGGTTTCGGGGAGACCCAGTACTTC. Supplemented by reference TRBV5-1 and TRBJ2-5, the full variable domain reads KAGVTQTPRYLIKTRGQQVTLSCSPISGHRSVSWYQQTPGQGLQFLFEYFSETQRNKGNFPGRFSGRQFSNSRSEMNVSTLELGDSALYLCASSYQGFGETQYFGPGTRLLVL.

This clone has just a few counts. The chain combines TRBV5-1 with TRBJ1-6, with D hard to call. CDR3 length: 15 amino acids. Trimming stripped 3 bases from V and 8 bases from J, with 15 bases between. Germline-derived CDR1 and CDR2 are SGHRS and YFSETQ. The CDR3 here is CASSSEDPEDSPLHF. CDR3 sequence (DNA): TGCGCCAGCAGCTCGGAGGACCCGGAGGATTCACCCCTCCACTTT. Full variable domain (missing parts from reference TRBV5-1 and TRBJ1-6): KAGVTQTPRYLIKTRGQQVTLSCSPISGHRSVSWYQQTPGQGLQFLFEYFSETQRNKGNFPGRFSGRQFSNSRSEMNVSTLELGDSALYLCASSSEDPEDSPLHFGNGTRLTVT.

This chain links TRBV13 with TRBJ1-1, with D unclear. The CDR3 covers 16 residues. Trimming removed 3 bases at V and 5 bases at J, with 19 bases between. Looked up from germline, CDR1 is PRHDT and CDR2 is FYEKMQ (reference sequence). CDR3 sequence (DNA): TGTGCCAGCAGCTTCGCCCTCCCAGAGGGAAAAACTGAAGCTTTCTTT. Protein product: CASSFALPEGKTEAFF.

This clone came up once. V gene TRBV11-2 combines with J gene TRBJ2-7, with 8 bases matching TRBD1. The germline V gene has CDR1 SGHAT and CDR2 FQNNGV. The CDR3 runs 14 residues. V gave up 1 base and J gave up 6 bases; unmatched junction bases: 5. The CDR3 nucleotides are TGTGCCAGCAGCTTAGTCGGGACAGGCCTCGAGCAGTACTTC. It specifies CASSLVGTGLEQYF.

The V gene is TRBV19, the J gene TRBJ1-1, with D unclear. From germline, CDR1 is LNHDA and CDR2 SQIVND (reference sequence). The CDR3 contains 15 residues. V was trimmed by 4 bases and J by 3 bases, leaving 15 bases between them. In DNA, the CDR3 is TGTGCCAGTAGTACACCCGGAGGCTTGGACACTGAAGCTTTCTTT. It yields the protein CASSTPGGLDTEAFF.

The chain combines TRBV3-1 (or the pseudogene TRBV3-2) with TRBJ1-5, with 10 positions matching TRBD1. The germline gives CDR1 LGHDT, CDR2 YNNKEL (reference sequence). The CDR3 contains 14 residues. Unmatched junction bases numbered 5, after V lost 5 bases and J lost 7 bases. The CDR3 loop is CASSVGTGDQPQHF. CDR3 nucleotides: TGTGCCAGCAGCGTAGGGACAGGGGACCAGCCCCAGCATTTT.